The present T cell receptor (beta chain) was sequenced within a study of T cell repertoires in MIS-A myocarditis (dated by TCRdb to between 2021 and 2023). The QIAamp DNA FFPE kit was used to extract genomic DNA from formalin-fixed paraffin-embedded autopsy tissue. The immunoSEQ bias-controlled multiplex PCR was used to amplify TCRbeta CDR3 regions, which were then sequenced at high throughput. In the paper's pipeline: CDR3 sequences were collapsed and filtered by the immunoSEQ vendor pipeline to quantify abundance and frequency of each unique TCRbeta CDR3. Dominant CDR3 amino acid sequences were clustered with SARS-CoV-2-specific ImmuneCODE TCRbeta sequences by CD-HIT at a 90% global sequence identity threshold. Clones with frequencies of 0.1 to 1 were classed as hyperexpanded, and 0.01 to 0.1 as large. The CDR3 amino acid sequences and the V and J gene assignments of the dominant clones were confirmed with MiXCR. The R stringdist package was used to calculate Levenshtein distances between the patient clonotypes and the ImmuneCODE hits. TCRdb took over this immuneACCESS table, retaining in-frame rearrangements with V and J assigned. Such tables are incomplete; in checked studies, under half of the missing clones stem from an unresolved V gene, and the remainder is unexplained. The V and J calls and clone size are taken from that table; D and trimming were inferred from the DNA. This sample gives 14,000 to 15,000 clones in total; roughly 81% of them show up just once. The ten largest clones represent under 75% of the sample.

Here V drops 3 bases and J drops 1 base, and the junction holds 0 bases not matched to any gene. CDR1 and CDR2 (SGHTA, FQGNSA) derive from the germline V gene. Including the terminal cysteine and phenylalanine, the CDR3 comprises 14 residues. The only DNA kept is the CDR3, 42 bases in frame from the first base. Regarding this clone: The specificity of this receptor is unknown. Base quality data are lacking; no much larger clone is found one base away.

The sample consisted of left ventricle heart tissue obtained at autopsy. The label giving this sample's cell subset or site can be read as: cardiac tissue sample (left or right ventricle, interventricular septum, or pericardium). The source of this sequence is a man younger than 35 with fulminant myocarditis from multisystem inflammatory syndrome in adults (MIS-A) after COVID-19. Recombination linked TRBV7-2 to TRBJ2-5, and 9 junction bases match TRBD2. Read as DNA, the sequence is TGTGCCAGCAGCTTTAGCGGGGGCCAAGAGACCCAGTACTTC. It encodes CASSFSGGQETQYF.